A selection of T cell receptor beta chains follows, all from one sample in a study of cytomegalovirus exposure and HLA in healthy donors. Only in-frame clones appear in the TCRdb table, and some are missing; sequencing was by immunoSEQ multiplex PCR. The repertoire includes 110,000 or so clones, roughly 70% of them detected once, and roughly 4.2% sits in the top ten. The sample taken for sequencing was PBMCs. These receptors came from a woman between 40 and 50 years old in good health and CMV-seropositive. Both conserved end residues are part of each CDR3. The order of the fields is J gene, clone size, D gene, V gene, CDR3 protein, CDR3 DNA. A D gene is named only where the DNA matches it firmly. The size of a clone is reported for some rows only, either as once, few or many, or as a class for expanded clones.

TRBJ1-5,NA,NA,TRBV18,CASSPQDSAVPRVAQHF,TGTGCCAGCTCACCACAGGACAGTGCAGTCCCACGAGTGGCCCAGCATTTT
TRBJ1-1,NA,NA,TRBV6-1,CASIIGGVAFF,TGTGCCAGCATCATCGGGGGGGTAGCTTTCTTT
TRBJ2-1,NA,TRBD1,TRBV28,CASRSGQGNHLFF,TGTGCCAGCAGGAGTGGACAGGGGAACCATTTATTCTTC
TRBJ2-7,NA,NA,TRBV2,CASLRLGDYEQYF,TGTGCCAGCCTACGACTAGGGGACTACGAGCAGTACTTC
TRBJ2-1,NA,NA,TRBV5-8,CASSLGGINEQFF,TGTGCCAGCAGCTTGGGCGGAATCAATGAGCAGTTCTTC
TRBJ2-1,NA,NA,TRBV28,CASSSPATYEQFF,TGTGCCAGCAGTTCCCCCGCCACATACGAGCAGTTCTTC
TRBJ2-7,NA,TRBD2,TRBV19,CASRVTSGSYEQYF,TGTGCCAGTAGGGTCACTAGCGGGAGTTACGAGCAGTACTTC
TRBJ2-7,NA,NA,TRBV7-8,CASSLVSSSYEQYF,TGTGCCAGCAGCTTAGTTTCTAGCTCCTACGAGCAGTACTTC
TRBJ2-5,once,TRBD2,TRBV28,CASRPLAGGLLETQYF,TGTGCCAGCAGACCCCTAGCGGGAGGGCTTCTGGAGACCCAGTACTTC
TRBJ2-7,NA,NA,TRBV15,CATSRGAGDRATDVQYF,TGTGCCACCAGCAGAGGAGCGGGGGACAGGGCCACGGATGTGCAGTACTTC
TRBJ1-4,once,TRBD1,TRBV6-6,CASSSQGATNEKLFF,TGTGCCAGCAGTTCCCAGGGGGCAACTAATGAAAAACTGTTTTTT
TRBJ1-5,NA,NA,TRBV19,CASTPGWGLSGQPQHF,TGTGCCAGTACCCCAGGTTGGGGACTTAGTGGTCAGCCCCAGCATTTT
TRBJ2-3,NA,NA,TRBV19,CASSKQTTDTQYF,TGTGCCAGTAGCAAACAGACCACAGATACGCAGTATTTT
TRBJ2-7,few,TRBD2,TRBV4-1,CASSQGQGLAGGFSYEQYF,TGCGCCAGCAGCCAAGGCCAGGGACTAGCGGGAGGGTTCTCCTACGAGCAGTACTTC
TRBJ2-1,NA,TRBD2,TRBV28,CASSLSGTSGMRKWQFF,TGTGCCAGCAGTTTATCGGGGACTAGCGGGATGAGGAAGTGGCAGTTCTTC
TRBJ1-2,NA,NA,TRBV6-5,CASSAWQGDGYTF,TGTGCCAGCAGTGCCTGGCAGGGTGATGGCTACACCTTC
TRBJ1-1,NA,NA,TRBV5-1,CASSLEGAAFF,TGCGCCAGCAGCTTGGAAGGGGCAGCTTTCTTT
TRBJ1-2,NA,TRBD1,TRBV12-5,CASGFGTGTNYGYTF,TGTGCTAGTGGTTTCGGGACAGGAACTAACTATGGCTACACCTTC
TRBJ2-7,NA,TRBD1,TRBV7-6,CASSRQGLGYASEQYF,TGTGCCAGCAGCCGACAGGGGTTGGGGTACGCATCCGAGCAGTACTTC
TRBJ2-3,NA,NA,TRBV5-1,CASSSLPTDTQYF,TGCGCCAGCAGCTCACTTCCCACAGATACGCAGTATTTT
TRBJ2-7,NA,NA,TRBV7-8,CASSLAGAGEGFYEQYF,TGTGCCAGCAGCTTAGCGGGGGCCGGCGAGGGGTTCTACGAGCAGTACTTC
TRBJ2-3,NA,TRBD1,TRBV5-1,CASSLGQGADTQYF,TGCGCCAGCAGCTTGGGTCAGGGGGCAGATACGCAGTATTTT
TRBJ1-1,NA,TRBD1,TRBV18,CASSPPGTGATEAFF,TGTGCCAGCTCACCACCGGGGACAGGGGCCACTGAAGCTTTCTTT
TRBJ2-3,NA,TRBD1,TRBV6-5,CASSLGDRGLLSAQYF,TGTGCCAGCAGTTTGGGGGACAGGGGGCTTTTGAGCGCGCAGTATTTT
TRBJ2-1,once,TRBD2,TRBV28,CASSTIKTGTSAYNEQFF,TGTGCCAGCAGTACGATAAAGACCGGGACTAGCGCCTACAATGAGCAGTTCTTC
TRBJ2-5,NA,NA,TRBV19,CASSYIPGQGETQYF,TGTGCCAGTAGTTACATACCGGGACAAGGGGAGACCCAGTACTTC
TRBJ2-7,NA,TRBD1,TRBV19,CASRARDRVAYEQYF,TGTGCCAGTAGGGCCCGGGACAGGGTGGCGTACGAGCAGTACTTC
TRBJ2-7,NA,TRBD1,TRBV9,CASSSSDRSYEQYF,TGTGCCAGCAGCTCTTCGGACAGGTCCTACGAGCAGTACTTC
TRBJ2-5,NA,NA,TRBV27,CASSLKGPLRVAQETQYF,TGTGCCAGCAGTTTAAAGGGGCCGCTCCGCGTGGCCCAAGAGACCCAGTACTTC
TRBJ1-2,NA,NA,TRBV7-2,CASSLASQGPYGYTF,TGTGCCAGCAGCTTAGCATCACAGGGACCCTATGGCTACACCTTC
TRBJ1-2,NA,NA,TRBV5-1,CASSLQGNYGYTF,TGCGCCAGCAGCTTGCAGGGGAACTATGGCTACACCTTC
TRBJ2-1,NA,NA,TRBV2,CASSEDRSSYNEQFF,TGTGCCAGCAGTGAAGACAGGAGCTCCTACAATGAGCAGTTCTTC
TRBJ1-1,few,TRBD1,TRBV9,CASSVLGTGEAFF,TGTGCCAGCAGCGTATTGGGGACAGGAGAAGCTTTCTTT
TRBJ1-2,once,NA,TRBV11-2,CASSLGGAGYGYTF,TGTGCCAGCAGCTTAGGGGGTGCGGGGTATGGCTACACCTTC
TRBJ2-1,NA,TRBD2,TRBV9,CASSVVSGSSYNEQFF,TGTGCCAGCAGCGTAGTTAGCGGGAGCTCCTACAATGAGCAGTTCTTC